The next 15 T cell receptor beta chains were all read from a single sample in a study of cytomegalovirus exposure and HLA in healthy donors (dated by TCRdb to between 2016 and 2019). Receptor libraries were prepared by the immunoSEQ multiplex PCR assay. A mixture of 60 forward primers for TCR Vbeta segments and 13 reverse primers for TCR Jbeta segments was used in the multiplex PCR. TCRdb's version of the immuneACCESS table is confined to in-frame rearrangements and falls short of the full clone set. An unresolved V gene accounts for under half of the shortfall where checked; the remainder is of unknown origin. Across this sample there are 55,000 to 75,000 clones, with about 63% seen only once. Under 20% of the sample rests with the top ten. Material for sequencing was PBMCs. These TCRs come from a man aged 35 to 55 in good health and CMV-seropositive.

The chain combines TRBV5-1 with TRBJ2-5, with TRBD2 matching 11 bases. Germline V lookup: CDR1 SGHRS, CDR2 YFSETQ. This CDR3 spans 16 amino acids. Trimming removed 5 bases from V and 2 bases from J; junction bases left unmatched: 8. Here the CDR3 reads CASSSRLAGNQETQYF. CDR3 in DNA: TGCGCCAGCAGTTCGCGACTAGCGGGAAATCAAGAGACCCAGTACTTC.

This clone occurred a few times. The CDR3 loop is CASTSPRGGLATDTQYF. In nucleotides, the CDR3 is TGTGCCAGCACCTCCCCGCGGGGGGGGTTAGCCACAGATACGCAGTATTTT. This chain connects TRBV11-2 to TRBJ2-3, with 9 nucleotides matching TRBD2. V shed 7 bases and J 2 bases; nucleotides not matched to a gene: 13. This CDR3 spans 17 amino acids. CDR1 is SGHAT and CDR2 is FQNNGV in the germline V gene.

This clone was seen a handful of times. The genes are TRBV4-3 and TRBJ1-1; D remains unclear. Germline assignment: CDR1 LGHNA and CDR2 YSLEER. The CDR3 is 15 amino acids. The germline V and J ends were trimmed by 0 bases and 4 bases, with 12 bases remaining between them. CDR3 residues: CASSQDRGWGTEAFF. DNA of the CDR3: TGCGCCAGCAGCCAAGACCGGGGTTGGGGCACTGAAGCTTTCTTT.

This clone has just a few counts. The rearrangement uses TRBV19 and TRBJ2-2; TRBD1 matches 9 bases. The CDR3 is 16 amino acids. Trimming removed 5 bases from V and 4 bases from J; junction bases left unmatched: 8. Germline CDR1 LNHDA, CDR2 SQIVND (reference sequence). In DNA form, the CDR3 reads TGTGCCAGTAGTCCGGGACAGGGAGAGGGCACCGGGGAGCTGTTTTTT. Encoded protein: CASSPGQGEGTGELFF.

This rearrangement joins TRBV19 to TRBJ2-7; a possible D gene is TRBD1 (7 bases). Germline CDR1 is LNHDA and CDR2 is SQIVND (reference sequence). The CDR3 is made up of 13 amino acids. V gave up 4 bases and J gave up 9 bases, with 16 bases separating them. The CDR3 DNA is TGTGCCAGTAGTACGGGAGACAGGGTCGGGCAGTACTTC. This sequence encodes CASSTGDRVGQYF.

The chain is built from TRBV11-2 and TRBJ2-4; D might be TRBD1 (6 bases). Trimming took 5 bases from V and 1 from J, leaving 12 bases between them. The CDR3 extends over 15 amino acids. Per germline, CDR1 SGHAT and CDR2 FQNNGV. The CDR3 nucleotides are TGTGCCAGCAGCAACCGGGACAATGCCAAAAACATTCAGTACTTC. Translation gives CASSNRDNAKNIQYF.

This clone has only a few counts. The chain uses TRBV7-2 and TRBJ1-2, with D unclear. Deletions cut 1 base from V and 7 bases from J, with 16 bases between. This CDR3 has 15 amino acids. CDR1 is SGHTA, CDR2 FQGNSA, per germline. CDR3 sequence: CASSLDRTPGRGYTF. The CDR3 bases are TGTGCCAGCAGCTTAGACCGGACTCCCGGGCGTGGCTACACCTTC.

The chain is built from TRBV30 and TRBJ1-1; unclear D gene. Germline CDR1 reads GTSNPN; CDR2 reads SVGIG (reference sequence). V was pared by 2 bases and J by 6 bases, with 25 bases between. This CDR3 contains 17 residues. CDR3 sequence (DNA): TGTGCCTGGAGTCCACCTAAGGGAGGTCGGGGAGACGCTGAAGCTTTCTTT. Amino acids: CAWSPPKGGRGDAEAFF.

V gene TRBV19 combines with J gene TRBJ1-5, with D perhaps matching TRBD1 (5 bases). Germline lookup yields CDR1 LNHDA and CDR2 SQIVND (reference sequence). V was shortened by 8 bases and J by 2 bases, with 10 bases between the two germline ends. The CDR3 length is 13 residues. CDR3 sequence: CASWTQGNQPQHF. CDR3 coding DNA: TGTGCCAGTTGGACACAGGGCAATCAGCCCCAGCATTTT.

The gene calls are TRBV28 and TRBJ1-4, with D maybe TRBD1 (6 bases). Germline V gives CDR1 MDHEN, CDR2 SYDVKM. This CDR3 contains 14 residues. The V gene lost 5 bases and the J gene lost 5 bases, with 12 bases spanning the gap. The CDR3 protein is CASSLLQGNEKLFF. CDR3 DNA: TGTGCCAGCAGTCTATTACAGGGAAATGAAAAACTGTTTTTT. The whole variable domain, remainder taken from reference TRBV28 and TRBJ1-4, is DVKVTQSSRYLVKRTGEKVFLECVQDMDHENMFWYRQDPGLGLRLIYFSYDVKMKEKGDIPEGYSVSREKKERFSLILESASTNQTSMYLCASSLLQGNEKLFFGSGTQLSVL.

This chain links TRBV27 with TRBJ1-2; 8 nucleotides align to TRBD1. The germline V gene encodes CDR1 MNHEY and CDR2 SMNVEV (reference sequence). Unmatched junction bases numbered 2, after V lost 5 bases and J lost 6 bases. The CDR3 sequence is 12 residues long. CDR3 sequence reads: CASSEDRDGYTF. DNA for the CDR3: TGTGCCAGCAGTGAGGACAGGGATGGCTACACCTTC.

The chain uses TRBV30 and TRBJ1-1; possible D gene TRBD1, 5 bases. This CDR3 has 13 amino acids. Germline CDR1 is GTSNPN and CDR2 is SVGIG (reference sequence). Trimming pared 3 bases from V and 3 bases from J, leaving 11 bases between. This CDR3 reads CAWRGGPHTEAFF. The CDR3 DNA sequence: TGTGCCTGGAGGGGGGGTCCCCACACTGAAGCTTTCTTT.

V gene TRBV30 combines with J gene TRBJ2-5; D perhaps matches TRBD2 (7 bases). There are 15 residues in the CDR3. From germline, CDR1 is GTSNPN and CDR2 SVGIG (reference sequence). V lost 5 bases and J 1 base, leaving 17 bases between the germline ends. CDR3 sequence: CAWVERGGPQETQYF. DNA for the CDR3: TGTGCCTGGGTAGAGCGCGGGGGCCCCCAAGAGACCCAGTACTTC.

This clone came up once. The CDR3 loop is CASNGGSGGYGYTF. In DNA form, the CDR3 reads TGTGCCAGCAACGGTGGGTCGGGGGGCTATGGCTACACCTTC. The chain carries TRBV2 and TRBJ1-2, with a tentative D call TRBD1 (5 bases). V was cut by 7 bases and J by 4 bases, with 16 bases left in between. Germline V gene data show CDR1 as SNHLY and CDR2 as FYNNEI. The CDR3 totals 14 residues.

The sample holds one count of this clone. Other DNA sequences in this specimen translate into the identical CDR3. The chain combines TRBV27 with TRBJ2-5; a possible D gene is TRBD2 (6 bases). In germline, CDR1 is MNHEY, CDR2 SMNVEV (reference sequence). CDR3 length: 20 residues. Deletions cut 5 bases from V and 5 bases from J, with 33 bases between. The CDR3 DNA reads as TGTGCCAGCAGTAAATCTTTTTCCCCCCTGGGCGGGAACAATCAGGAGACCCAGTACTTC. This encodes CASSKSFSPLGGNNQETQYF.